A single sample is the source of the 29 T cell receptor beta chains below, sequenced in a study of blood T cell repertoires in COVID-19. Generated by immunoSEQ multiplex PCR, the TCRdb table keeps only in-frame clones and is missing some. The repertoire holds around 280,000 clones, with approximately 83% as singletons. The source material was peripheral blood. Receptor source: a woman in her 30s who had recovered from COVID-19.

Only one count was recorded for this clone. V gene TRBV5-1 combines with J gene TRBJ2-7, with D perhaps matching TRBD1 (6 bases). V lost 3 bases and J 4 bases, leaving 11 bases between the germline ends. The CDR3 runs to 13 residues. The V gene's germline CDR1 is SGHRS and CDR2 YFSETQ. Here the CDR3 DNA reads TGCGCCAGCAGCTCCCTACAGGGTTACGAGCAGTACTTC. It translates to CASSSLQGYEQYF.

The rearrangement links TRBV19 to TRBJ2-1, with 7 bases aligning to TRBD1. Trimming cost V 3 bases and J 4 bases; bases outside gene matches: 3. CDR1 LNHDA and CDR2 SQIVND come from the germline V gene (reference sequence). This CDR3 comprises 14 residues. CDR3 sequence: CASSMGTEYNEQFF. CDR3 DNA sequence: TGTGCCAGTAGTATGGGGACAGAATACAATGAGCAGTTCTTC.

This chain uses TRBV5-1 with TRBJ1-2; possible D gene TRBD1, 6 bases. Trimming removed 0 bases from V and 3 bases from J, with 12 bases in between. The CDR3 contains 15 residues. Germline V gives CDR1 SGHRS, CDR2 YFSETQ. DNA of the CDR3: TGCGCCAGCAGCTTGGGTAGTGGGGGCGACTATGGCTACACCTTC. Its protein product is CASSLGSGGDYGYTF.

This clone was counted between two and nine times. The chain is built from TRBV6-5 and TRBJ2-7; 7 positions match TRBD1. This CDR3 has 13 residues. V gave up 4 bases and J gave up 12 bases; unmatched junction bases: 12. Germline V gene data show CDR1 as MNHEY and CDR2 as SVGAGI. CDR3 residues: CASSSLGQAPWYF. CDR3 coding DNA: TGTGCCAGCAGTTCTCTCGGACAGGCTCCCTGGTACTTC.

V gene TRBV3-1 (or the pseudogene TRBV3-2) combines with J gene TRBJ1-2; 9 bases match TRBD1. Trimming cost V 0 bases and J 4 bases; bases outside gene matches: 9. The CDR3 spans 17 residues. Germline-derived CDR1 and CDR2 are LGHDT and YNNKEL (reference sequence). CDR3 nucleotides: TGTGCCAGCAGCCAAGAATCGACAGGGGGAATTTCCTATGGCTACACCTTC. Protein: CASSQESTGGISYGYTF.

J is TRBJ1-2 and V is TRBV13; D is perhaps TRBD1 (5 bases). The CDR3 runs 14 residues. The germline V and J ends were trimmed by 2 bases and 2 bases, with 9 bases remaining between them. Germline loops: CDR1 PRHDT, CDR2 FYEKMQ (reference sequence). CDR3 bases: TGTGCCAGCAGCTTACAGGGTTTGAACTATGGCTACACCTTC. Translating gives CASSLQGLNYGYTF.

The CDR3 loop is CASSRADRGDEKLFF. The CDR3 coding sequence is TGCGCCAGCAGCCGAGCGGACAGGGGGGATGAAAAACTGTTTTTT. V usage is TRBV4-3 and J usage is TRBJ1-4, with 10 bases that match TRBD1. Losses at the gene ends were 4 bases for V and 6 bases for J; bases not matched to a gene: 5. This CDR3 has 15 residues. Looked up from germline, CDR1 is LGHNA and CDR2 is YSLEER.

This clone was seen only a few times. V is TRBV19 and J is TRBJ1-3, with TRBD1 matching over 7 bases. Looked up from germline, CDR1 is LNHDA and CDR2 is SQIVND (reference sequence). There are 15 residues in the CDR3. J was trimmed by 0 bases and V by 7 bases; bases with no gene match: 6. CDR3: CASTMGQSSGNTIYF. CDR3 DNA sequence: TGTGCCAGTACCATGGGACAGAGCTCTGGAAACACCATATATTTT. The full variable domain, completed using reference TRBV19 and TRBJ1-3, is DGGITQSPKYLFRKEGQNVTLSCEQNLNHDAMYWYRQDPGQGLRLIYYSQIVNDFQKGDIAEGYSVSREKKESFPLTVTSAQKNPTAFYLCASTMGQSSGNTIYFGEGSWLTVV.

The rearrangement joins TRBV29-1 to TRBJ2-5, with 7 bases that match TRBD2. Per the germline V gene, CDR1 is SQVTM and CDR2 is ANQGSEA. The CDR3 is made up of 14 amino acids. V was pared by 4 bases and J by 5 bases, with 10 bases of the junction left unmatched. The CDR3 nucleotides read TGCAGCGTTGTGAGCGGGGACCCCGGGGAGACCCAGTACTTC. It translates to CSVVSGDPGETQYF.

The chain has TRBV15 and TRBJ2-5; 9 bases fit TRBD1. This CDR3 has 16 residues. The V and J ends lost 6 bases and 1 base, in that order; junction bases with no gene match: 9. Per germline, CDR1 LNHNV and CDR2 YYDKDF (reference sequence). CDR3: CATRRSGTGPQETQYF. The CDR3 nucleotides read TGTGCCACCAGGCGATCCGGGACAGGGCCCCAAGAGACCCAGTACTTC.

This chain joins TRBV5-1 and TRBJ1-2; 8 bases align to TRBD1. V gave up 4 bases and J gave up 7 bases; unmatched junction bases: 3. Per germline, CDR1 SGHRS and CDR2 YFSETQ. The CDR3 is made up of 12 amino acids. CDR3 amino acids: CASSLDRGGYTF. The CDR3 nucleotides are TGCGCCAGCAGCCTCGACAGGGGTGGCTACACCTTC.

V usage is TRBV5-1 and J usage is TRBJ2-7; 9 bases are a match to TRBD2. Looked up from germline, CDR1 is SGHRS and CDR2 is YFSETQ. The CDR3 length is 13 residues. Unmatched junction bases numbered 2, after V lost 0 bases and J lost 7 bases. The CDR3 nucleotides are TGCGCCAGCAGCTTGGTGACTAGCGGTGAGCAGTACTTC. As protein: CASSLVTSGEQYF.

The chain links TRBV5-1 to TRBJ1-4, with D perhaps TRBD1 (5 bases). V gave up 2 bases and J gave up 4 bases, with 9 bases separating them. The CDR3 is 14 residues long. The germline V gene encodes CDR1 SGHRS and CDR2 YFSETQ. The CDR3 is CASSLDSLNEKLFF. The DNA for the CDR3 is TGCGCCAGCAGCTTAGACAGTCTTAATGAAAAACTGTTTTTT.

The V and J genes are TRBV7-9 and TRBJ1-3; possible D gene TRBD1, 6 bases. Between the trimmed V and J ends, which lost 5 bases and 1 base, there was a span of 15 bases. Germline CDR1 is SEHNR and CDR2 is FQNEAQ (reference sequence). The CDR3 totals 16 residues. CDR3 loop: CASSKSTGPSGNTIYF. The CDR3 region has the DNA TGTGCCAGCAGCAAATCGACAGGTCCTTCTGGAAACACCATATATTTT.

The gene calls are TRBV28 and TRBJ1-1; D may be TRBD1 (6 bases). CDR1 and CDR2 from the germline V gene are MDHEN and SYDVKM. V was trimmed by 2 bases and J by 3 bases, leaving 10 bases between them. This CDR3 has 14 amino acids. The CDR3 spells CASSLGGAYTEAFF. The CDR3 coding sequence is TGTGCCAGCAGTTTAGGGGGCGCGTACACTGAAGCTTTCTTT.

The chain is built from TRBV12-3 or TRBV12-4 and TRBJ1-2, with D hard to call. V was shortened by 5 bases and J by 8 bases, with 15 bases between the two germline ends. The CDR3 covers 13 residues. The CDR3 region has the DNA TGTGCCAGCAGTCAAATAACAGCGGTCGGCTACACCTTC. Translation gives CASSQITAVGYTF.

To note about this clone: The sample holds other DNA sequences that translate to the same CDR3. This sequence joins TRBV5-1 and TRBJ1-5, with D perhaps matching TRBD1 (6 bases). There are 15 residues in the CDR3. Trimming cost V 0 bases and J 1 base, with 8 bases left between them. Germline CDR1 and CDR2: SGHRS and YFSETQ. The CDR3 reads CASSLEGVSNQPQHF. For the CDR3, the DNA is TGCGCCAGCAGCTTGGAGGGGGTCAGCAATCAGCCCCAGCATTTT.

The CDR3 coding sequence is TGTGCCAGCAGTCGTCGTTGGGCCAAAGGCGAGACCCAGTACTTC. Its translation is CASSRRWAKGETQYF. The J gene is TRBJ2-5, the V gene TRBV4-2; D gene uncertain. This CDR3 has 15 residues. Deletions cut 6 bases from V and 5 bases from J, with 19 bases between. Germline CDR1 LGHNA, CDR2 YNFKEQ.

The chain is built from TRBV7-2 and TRBJ2-3; D gene uncertain. The CDR3 runs to 14 residues. V lost 5 bases and J 6 bases, leaving 15 bases between the germline ends. The germline CDR1 and CDR2 sequences are SGHTA and FQGNSA. The CDR3 spells CASSRPPAGDTQYF. The CDR3 DNA is TGTGCCAGCAGCCGCCCTCCCGCCGGGGATACGCAGTATTTT. Using reference TRBV7-2 and TRBJ2-3 for the parts outside the CDR3, the full variable domain is GAGVSQSPSNKVTEKGKDVELRCDPISGHTALYWYRQSLGQGLEFLIYFQGNSAPDKSGLPSDRFSAERTGGSVSTLTIQRTQQEDSAVYLCASSRPPAGDTQYFGPGTRLTVL.

The chain is built from TRBV19 and TRBJ1-1; maybe TRBD1 (6 bases). Trimming pared 11 bases from V and 2 bases from J, leaving 15 bases between. This CDR3 is built from 13 residues. Germline-derived CDR1 and CDR2 are LNHDA and SQIVND (reference sequence). For the CDR3, the DNA is TGTGCCTCCTCCGTAGGGGGAAACACTGAAGCTTTCTTT. This codes for CASSVGGNTEAFF.

This clone was observed a handful of times. The limits of the CDR3 on the DNA are not certain, so only TCRdb's listed CDR3 is given. The J gene is TRBJ2-3, the V gene TRBV5-1; the D call of TRBD2 is as the table states it, not checked on the DNA. CDR1 SGHRS and CDR2 YFSETQ come from the germline V gene. The CDR3 extends over 15 residues, inclusive of both ends. The CDR3 sequence is CASSFGSGDTDTQYF.

V and J are TRBV5-6 and TRBJ2-7, with D unresolved. The CDR3 is made up of 13 amino acids. V lost 4 bases and J 2 bases, leaving 10 bases between the germline ends. CDR1 SGHDT and CDR2 YYEEEE come from the germline V gene. The CDR3 spells CASSLRQAYEQYF. In nucleotides, the CDR3 is TGTGCCAGCAGCCTTCGACAAGCCTACGAGCAGTACTTC.

The chain carries TRBV11-2 and TRBJ2-3; 10 positions match TRBD2. The CDR3 is 16 residues long. Losses at the gene ends were 1 base for V and 3 bases for J; bases not matched to a gene: 4. CDR1 is SGHAT, CDR2 FQNNGV, per germline. CDR3 region: CASSLGLAGDTDTQYF. The CDR3 DNA is TGTGCCAGCAGCTTAGGCCTAGCGGGGGATACAGATACGCAGTATTTT.

The chain uses TRBV19 and TRBJ1-4; no definite D call. The CDR3 is 16 amino acids. V was trimmed by 4 bases and J by 2 bases, leaving 14 bases between them. The germline V gene has CDR1 LNHDA and CDR2 SQIVND (reference sequence). CDR3 amino acids: CASSTQARTTNEKLFF. CDR3 DNA: TGTGCCAGTAGTACCCAGGCCAGGACTACTAATGAAAAACTGTTTTTT.

This chain links TRBV5-1 with TRBJ2-2, with 9 bases aligning to TRBD1. Germline loops: CDR1 SGHRS, CDR2 YFSETQ. V gave up 4 bases and J gave up 1 base; unmatched junction bases: 5. CDR3 length: 16 amino acids. The CDR3 nucleotides read TGCGCCAGCAGCGATACAGGGGGCAGGAACACCGGGGAGCTGTTTTTT. Amino acid sequence: CASSDTGGRNTGELFF. Based on the CDR3 plus reference TRBV5-1 and TRBJ2-2, the full variable domain is KAGVTQTPRYLIKTRGQQVTLSCSPISGHRSVSWYQQTPGQGLQFLFEYFSETQRNKGNFPGRFSGRQFSNSRSEMNVSTLELGDSALYLCASSDTGGRNTGELFFGEGSRLTVL.

The V and J genes are TRBV12-3 or TRBV12-4 and TRBJ2-5; tentative D call: TRBD2 (5 bases). V lost 8 bases, J lost 7 bases, and 17 bases lay in between. The CDR3 is made up of 13 amino acids. In DNA form, the CDR3 reads TGTGCCAGCGGCCCAGAAGGCGGAGGGACCCAGTACTTC. Protein: CASGPEGGGTQYF.

Notes on this clone: This specimen includes other DNA sequences encoding the same CDR3. The chain is built from TRBV5-4 and TRBJ1-5; 7 bases line up with TRBD1. CDR3 length: 13 residues. The trim removed 4 bases at V and 4 bases at J, leaving 2 bases unmatched. The germline CDR1 and CDR2 sequences are SGHNT and YYREEE (reference sequence). CDR3 in DNA: TGTGCCAGCAGCCCGGACAGGAATCAGCCCCAGCATTTT. Translated, it gives CASSPDRNQPQHF.

This clone was observed at least ten times. The V and J genes are TRBV5-4 and TRBJ2-2; possible D gene TRBD1, 6 bases. This CDR3 region has 15 residues. Trimming left V 1 base short and J 0 bases short, with 7 bases between. Germline V gives CDR1 SGHNT, CDR2 YYREEE (reference sequence). The CDR3 protein is CASSLRTANTGELFF. Written as DNA, the CDR3 is TGTGCCAGCAGCTTGAGGACAGCGAACACCGGGGAGCTGTTTTTT.

V and J are TRBV5-1 and TRBJ1-2; D remains ambiguous. The CDR3 loop spans 12 amino acids. Trimming stripped 4 bases from V and 3 bases from J, with 7 bases between. In germline, CDR1 is SGHRS, CDR2 YFSETQ. CDR3 DNA sequence: TGCGCCAGCAGCCCCTCTGACTATGGCTACACCTTC. Amino acid sequence: CASSPSDYGYTF. Full variable domain (rest looked up from reference TRBV5-1 and TRBJ1-2): KAGVTQTPRYLIKTRGQQVTLSCSPISGHRSVSWYQQTPGQGLQFLFEYFSETQRNKGNFPGRFSGRQFSNSRSEMNVSTLELGDSALYLCASSPSDYGYTFGSGTRLTVV.